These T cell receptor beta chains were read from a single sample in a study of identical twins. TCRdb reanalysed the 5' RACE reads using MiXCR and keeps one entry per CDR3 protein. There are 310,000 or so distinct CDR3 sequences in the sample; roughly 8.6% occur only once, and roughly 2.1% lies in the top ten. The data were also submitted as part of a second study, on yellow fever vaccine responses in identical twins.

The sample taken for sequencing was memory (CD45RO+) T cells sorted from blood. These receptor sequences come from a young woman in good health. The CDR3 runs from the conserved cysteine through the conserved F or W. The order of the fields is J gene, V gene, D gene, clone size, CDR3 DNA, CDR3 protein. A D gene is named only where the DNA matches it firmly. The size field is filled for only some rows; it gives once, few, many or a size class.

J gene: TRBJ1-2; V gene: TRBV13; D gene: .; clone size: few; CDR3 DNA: TGTGCCAGCACCTTTCTGGGCCCGGGGGTCCCTGGCTACACCTTC; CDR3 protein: CASTFLGPGVPGYTF
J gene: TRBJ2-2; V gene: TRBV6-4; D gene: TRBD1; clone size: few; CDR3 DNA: TGTGCCAGCAGTGGACAGGGGATGACCGGGGAGCTGTTTTTT; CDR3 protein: CASSGQGMTGELFF
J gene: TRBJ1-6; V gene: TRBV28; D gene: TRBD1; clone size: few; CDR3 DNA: TGTGCCACCCGGGACAGCAATTCACCCCTCCACTTT; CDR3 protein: CATRDSNSPLHF
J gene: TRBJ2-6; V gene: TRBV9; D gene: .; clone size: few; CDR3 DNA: TGTGCCAGCAGCCTCCTCCCCTCTGGGGCCAACGTCCTGACTTTC; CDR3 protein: CASSLLPSGANVLTF
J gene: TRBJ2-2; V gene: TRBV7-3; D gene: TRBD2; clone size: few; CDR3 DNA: TGTGCCAGCAGCTTAACGGCGGGAGGGAACACCGGGGAGCTGTTTTTT; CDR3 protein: CASSLTAGGNTGELFF
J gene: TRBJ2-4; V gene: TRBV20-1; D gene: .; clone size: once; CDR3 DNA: TGCAGTGCTAGTAGGGCGGGCATTCAGTACTTC; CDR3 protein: CSASRAGIQYF
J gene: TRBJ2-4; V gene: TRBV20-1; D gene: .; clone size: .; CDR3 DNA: TGCAGTGCTAGAGATCTAGGGAACAAAAACATTCAGTACTTC; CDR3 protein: CSARDLGNKNIQYF
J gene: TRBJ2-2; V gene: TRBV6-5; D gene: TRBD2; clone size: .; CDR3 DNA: TGTGCCAGCAGTCACAGAGCGGGGGGGACGAACACCGGGGAGCTGTTTTTT; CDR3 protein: CASSHRAGGTNTGELFF
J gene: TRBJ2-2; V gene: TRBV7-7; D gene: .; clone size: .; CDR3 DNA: TGTGCCAGCAGCTTATCAGCGACCAACACCGGGGAGCTGTTTTTT; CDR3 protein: CASSLSATNTGELFF
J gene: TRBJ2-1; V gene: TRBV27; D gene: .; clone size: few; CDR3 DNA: TGTGCCAGCAGGATATCAAGGATCGCCTACAATGAGCAGTTCTTC; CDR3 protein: CASRISRIAYNEQFF
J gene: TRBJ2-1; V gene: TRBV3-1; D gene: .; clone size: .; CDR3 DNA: TGTGCCAGCAGCCAACACGGGAGAGTTACCTACAATGAGCAGTTCTTC; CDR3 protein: CASSQHGRVTYNEQFF
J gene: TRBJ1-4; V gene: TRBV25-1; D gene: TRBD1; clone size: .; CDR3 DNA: TGTGCCAGCAGCGTACCCGGGACAGTTACAACTAATGAAAAACTGTTTTTT; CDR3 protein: CASSVPGTVTTNEKLFF
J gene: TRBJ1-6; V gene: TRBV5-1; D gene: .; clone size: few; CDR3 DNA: TGCGCCAGCAAGGGGGACTTTTCCCAGGATTCACCCCTCCACTTT; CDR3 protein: CASKGDFSQDSPLHF
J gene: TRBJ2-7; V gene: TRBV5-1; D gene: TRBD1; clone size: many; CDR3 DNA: TGCGCCAGCAGCAATGGGACAGGGGGCTTATACGAGCAGTACTTC; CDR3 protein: CASSNGTGGLYEQYF
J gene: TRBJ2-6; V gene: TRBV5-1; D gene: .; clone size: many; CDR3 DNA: TGCGCCAGCAGAGAGTCTGGGGCCAACGTCCTGACTTTC; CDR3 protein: CASRESGANVLTF
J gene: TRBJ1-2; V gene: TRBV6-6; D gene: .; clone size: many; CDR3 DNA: TGTGCCAGCAGTTACGAGGGCACCTATGGCTACACCTTC; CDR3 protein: CASSYEGTYGYTF